This entry concerns a single T cell receptor beta chain. CDR1 ENHRY and CDR2 SYGVKD come from the germline V gene. CDR3 length: 14 residues. Trimming shortened V by 0 bases and J by 6 bases, and 11 bases separated the two germline ends. The data originate from a study of T cell responses to AZD1222 COVID-19 vaccine. The assay was immunoSEQ multiplex PCR, and TCRdb's table has in-frame clones only and misses some. The data contain about 90,000 clones, approximately 85% of them singletons. This specimen was peripheral blood, taken on day 0 of AZD1222 vaccination. The chain is built from TRBV10-3 and TRBJ1-2; D unclear. The TCR comes from an adult in good health. The CDR3 DNA reads as TGTGCCATCAGTGAGTCGAGGACGGCTAATGGCTACACCTTC. Amino acids: CAISESRTANGYTF.